A selection of T cell receptor beta chains follows, all from one sample in a study of blood T cell repertoires in COVID-19. TCRdb's table, derived via immunoSEQ multiplex PCR, lists solely in-frame clones and lacks some. This table has fewer than 250,000 clones, approximately 83% appearing once. Material: PBMCs or T cells enriched from blood (not recorded which). The receptors derive from a woman aged 40 to 49 with acute COVID-19. Both conserved end residues are part of each CDR3. D genes are given only for firm matches. Clone size is not always given. Where it is, it says once, few, many or a class for expanded clones.

j_call v_call d_call clone_size cdr3_nt cdr3_aa
TRBJ1-3 TRBV5-5 - - TGTGCCAGCAGCTTAGGGGTCAAGGGAAACACCATATATTTT CASSLGVKGNTIYF
TRBJ2-1 TRBV10-3 - - TGTGCCATCAGTGAGTCGAAGCTGTCCTTATACAATGAGCAGTTCTTC CAISESKLSLYNEQFF
TRBJ2-3 TRBV25-1 TRBD1 - TGTGCCAGCAGTCCCAGACCGGGACAGGGAGGCACAGATACGCAGTATTTT CASSPRPGQGGTDTQYF
TRBJ2-2 TRBV7-9 TRBD2 - TGTGCCAGCAGCTTGGGGGGAGGGTACTCCGGGGAGCTGTTTTTT CASSLGGGYSGELFF
TRBJ2-1 TRBV12-5 - - TGTGCTAGTGGTCCTTGCGGGGGGGACAGGGGCTACAATGAGCAGTTCTTC CASGPCGGDRGYNEQFF
TRBJ2-7 TRBV24-1 - - TGTGCCACCAGTGATCCCTTTGGCGGCGAGCAGTACTTC CATSDPFGGEQYF
TRBJ1-3 TRBV28 - - TGTGCCAGCAGTCCGCGGGGCAAGGCTGGAAACACCATATATTTT CASSPRGKAGNTIYF
TRBJ2-7 TRBV6-5 - few TGTGCCAGCAGCGCGGACACCTACGAGCAGTACTTC CASSADTYEQYF
TRBJ1-1 TRBV3-1/TRBV3-2 - - TGTGCCAGCAGCCCCAATAGTTGGAGAGGGTCCACTGAAGCTTTCTTT CASSPNSWRGSTEAFF
TRBJ2-7 TRBV29-1 - - TGCAGCGTTTTGCGAGCGGAGAGCTCCTACGAGCAGTACTTC CSVLRAESSYEQYF
TRBJ2-7 TRBV7-9 - - TGTGCCAGCAGCCCGGAGGCCCGGACGTCCGAGCAGTACTTC CASSPEARTSEQYF
TRBJ1-6 TRBV6-5 TRBD1 - TGTGCCAGCACCAGGGGGACAGGGCTTAATTCACCCCTCCACTTT CASTRGTGLNSPLHF
TRBJ2-1 TRBV6-6 TRBD1 - TGTGCCGCCTGGGGGACAGGGTACAATGAGCAGTTCTTC CAAWGTGYNEQFF
TRBJ1-5 TRBV5-1 TRBD1 - TGCGCCAGCAGCTTTGAGGGGGCCGCCAATCAGCCCCAGCATTTT CASSFEGAANQPQHF
TRBJ1-1 TRBV18 TRBD1 - TGTGCCAGCTCACCTCAGACAGGGGGGAACACTGAAGCTTTCTTT CASSPQTGGNTEAFF
TRBJ1-2 TRBV28 - - TGTGCCAGCAGGACCGCAGGGTTTGGGAACTATGGCTACACCTTC CASRTAGFGNYGYTF
TRBJ1-2 TRBV7-8 - - TGTGCCAGCAGCTTATCTTCCAACTATGGCTACACCTTC CASSLSSNYGYTF
TRBJ2-1 TRBV7-9 - - TGTGCCAGCAGCTTTGAGAGTGAGCGGAACTACAATGAGCAGTTCTTC CASSFESERNYNEQFF
TRBJ2-3 TRBV3-1/TRBV3-2 TRBD2 - TGTGCCACCGCGGGACTACGTACAGATACGCAGTATTTT CATAGLRTDTQYF
TRBJ1-3 TRBV5-8 TRBD1 - TGTGCCAGCAGCTGGAGCGGACAGGGCTACTCTGGAAACACCATATATTTT CASSWSGQGYSGNTIYF
TRBJ2-3 TRBV15 - - TGTGCCACCAGCATCGGTACCGGGACTGGCTTGGATACGCAGTATTTT CATSIGTGTGLDTQYF
TRBJ1-1 TRBV20-1 TRBD1 - TGCAGTAGGGGGCGGAACACTGAAGCTTTCTTT CSRGRNTEAFF
TRBJ1-5 TRBV7-2 TRBD1 - TGTGCCAGCAGTCGTAGCACCGACAGGGTTGGGCAGCCCCAGCATTTT CASSRSTDRVGQPQHF
TRBJ1-1 TRBV6-5 - - TGTGCCAGCAGATACACTATGGGTACTCACACTGAAGCTTTCTTT CASRYTMGTHTEAFF
TRBJ2-5 TRBV6-2/TRBV6-3 - - TGTGCCAGCAGTTACGGTTCCGGGGATTTCGAGACCCAGTACTTC CASSYGSGDFETQYF
TRBJ2-1 TRBV5-1 - - TGCGCCAGCAGCTTGGAGGTAGCGGAAAACAATGAGCAGTTCTTC CASSLEVAENNEQFF
TRBJ2-2 TRBV7-3 - - TGTGCCAGCAGCTTATTTCCGAGAGGAGACACCGGGGAGCTGTTTTTT CASSLFPRGDTGELFF
TRBJ2-7 TRBV25-1 - - TGTGCCAGCAGTGAATCTGGGGCAGGGGCTTCCTACGAGCAGTACTTC CASSESGAGASYEQYF
TRBJ2-7 TRBV2 TRBD1 - TGTGCCAGCAGTCGACAGGGCTACGAGCAGTACTTC CASSRQGYEQYF
TRBJ1-2 TRBV2 TRBD1 - TGTGCCAGCAGCCAGCAGGGGGTCTATGGCTACACCTTC CASSQQGVYGYTF
TRBJ1-2 TRBV28 TRBD1 few TGTGCCAGCAGTTTAGGGGGACAGCAAAACTATGGCTACACCTTC CASSLGGQQNYGYTF
TRBJ2-5 TRBV3-1/TRBV3-2 - - TGTGCCAGCAGACCCAAAGAGTCGGAGACCCAGTACTTC CASRPKESETQYF
TRBJ2-7 TRBV9 TRBD1 - TGTGCCAGCAGCGTAGCGTCGCAGGGGGCCTACGAGCAGTACTTC CASSVASQGAYEQYF
TRBJ1-5 TRBV27 TRBD1 - TGTGCCAGCAGTTTACAAGGGACAGTTCAGCCCCAGCATTTT CASSLQGTVQPQHF
TRBJ1-1 TRBV3-1/TRBV3-2 - few TGTGCCAGCAGCCATGGACGGGGCACTGAAGCTTTCTTT CASSHGRGTEAFF
TRBJ2-3 TRBV28 TRBD2 - TGTGCCAGCGCCTCGACTAGCGGGAGGGATACGCAGTATTTT CASASTSGRDTQYF
TRBJ2-3 TRBV3-1/TRBV3-2 - few TGTGCCAGCAGCCAGACTGTTGTCCCACTACACACAGATACGCAGTATTTT CASSQTVVPLHTDTQYF
TRBJ1-2 TRBV28 TRBD1 - TGTGCCAGCAGTCTTCCGACAGGGGCTAACTATGGCTACACCTTC CASSLPTGANYGYTF
TRBJ2-6 TRBV5-5 - - TGTGCCAGCAGCCCAGGACAGCCCCTAGCTGCTGGGGCCAACGTCCTGACTTTC CASSPGQPLAAGANVLTF
TRBJ1-2 TRBV28 TRBD1 - TGTGCCAGCACCTCGACAGGGGCCGGACATGGCTACACCTTC CASTSTGAGHGYTF
TRBJ2-5 TRBV19 - - TGTGCCAGTAGTTTTTCCCCGTTGGGGGCGCTGGGGGAGACCCAGTACTTC CASSFSPLGALGETQYF
TRBJ1-2 TRBV3-1/TRBV3-2 - - TGTGCCAGCAGCCAAGAGACAGGCGGTCGGAGCTATGGCTACACCTTC CASSQETGGRSYGYTF